The 3 T cell receptor beta chains presented below share a single source sample, sequenced in a study of blood T cell repertoires in COVID-19. Produced via immunoSEQ multiplex PCR; TCRdb's table is partial and in-frame only. The sample includes 350,000 to 400,000 clones, around 91% of them seen just once. The specimen sequenced was peripheral blood. Source of these receptors: a man between 18 and 35 years old with active or convalescent COVID-19.

Only a few counts were recorded for this clone. CDR3 coding DNA: TGTGCCAGTAGTACCCGGACAGGGCCCTATGGCTACACCTTC. Protein product: CASSTRTGPYGYTF. The chain couples TRBV19 to TRBJ1-2; 8 bases fit TRBD1. Germline V gene data show CDR1 as LNHDA and CDR2 as SQIVND (reference sequence). This CDR3 is built from 14 residues. With V trimmed by 4 bases and J by 4 bases, 5 bases remained unmatched.

The chain joins TRBV5-1 to TRBJ2-1; TRBD1 agrees at 9 bases. Germline V CDR1 and CDR2: SGHRS, YFSETQ. J gave up 2 bases and V 4 bases, and 4 bases lay outside the gene matches. This CDR3 region has 15 residues. CDR3: CASSEQGATYNEQFF. In nucleotides, the CDR3 is TGCGCCAGCAGCGAACAGGGGGCAACCTACAATGAGCAGTTCTTC.

The chain employs TRBV15 and TRBJ2-7, with TRBD2 matching over 8 bases. Germline loops: CDR1 LNHNV, CDR2 YYDKDF (reference sequence). The CDR3 sequence is 17 residues long. J was trimmed by 6 bases and V by 2 bases; bases with no gene match: 15. The CDR3 DNA reads TGTGCCACCAGCAGACGTACTCTAGCGGGCCCTACCTCCGAGCAGTACTTC. This encodes CATSRRTLAGPTSEQYF.